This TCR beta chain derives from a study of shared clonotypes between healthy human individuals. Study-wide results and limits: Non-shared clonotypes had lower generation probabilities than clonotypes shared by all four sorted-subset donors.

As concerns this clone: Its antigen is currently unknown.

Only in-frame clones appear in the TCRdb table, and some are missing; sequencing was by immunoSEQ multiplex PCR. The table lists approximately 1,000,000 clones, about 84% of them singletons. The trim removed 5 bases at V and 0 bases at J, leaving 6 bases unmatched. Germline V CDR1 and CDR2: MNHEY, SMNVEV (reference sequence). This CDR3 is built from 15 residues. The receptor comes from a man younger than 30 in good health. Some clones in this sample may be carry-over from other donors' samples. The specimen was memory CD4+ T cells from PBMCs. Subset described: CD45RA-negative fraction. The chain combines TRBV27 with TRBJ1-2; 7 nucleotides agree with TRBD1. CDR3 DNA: TGTGCCAGCAGTCCGACACAGGGGCCTAACTATGGCTACACCTTC. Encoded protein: CASSPTQGPNYGYTF.